The 24 T cell receptor beta chains presented below share a single source sample, sequenced in a study of blood T cell repertoires in COVID-19. Method: immunoSEQ multiplex PCR; TCRdb's copy keeps in-frame clones and lacks some. The sample has approximately 350,000 clones, more than 80% seen once; the top ten hold roughly 1.2%. Sequenced material: peripheral blood. Every receptor here comes from a man in his forties or fifties with acute or convalescent COVID-19.

The V call is TRBV9, the J call TRBJ2-3, with 12 bases fitting TRBD2. Germline CDR1 SGDLS, CDR2 YYNGEE. V shed 4 bases, J shed 3 bases, and the junction held 3 bases outside the gene matches. The CDR3 has 15 amino acids. In DNA form, the CDR3 reads TGTGCCAGCAGCCCCGGGACTAGCGGGACAGATACGCAGTATTTT. Its protein is CASSPGTSGTDTQYF.

The V gene is TRBV11-3, the J gene TRBJ2-3; the match to TRBD2 covers 8 bases. Trimming at V came to 2 bases and at J to 4 bases, leaving 2 bases not matched to a gene. Germline V lookup: CDR1 SGHNT, CDR2 YENEEA. This CDR3 is built from 14 residues. This CDR3 reads CASSLSAGADTQYF. The DNA for the CDR3 is TGTGCCAGCAGCTTATCAGCGGGGGCAGATACGCAGTATTTT.

The count of this clone is one. This chain uses TRBV5-5 with TRBJ2-2; 8 bases are shared with TRBD1. The junction had 5 bases not matched to a gene; V was cut back by 4 bases and J by 3 bases. CDR1 SGHKS and CDR2 YYEKEE come from the germline V gene (reference sequence). This CDR3 comprises 15 residues. Written as DNA, the CDR3 is TGTGCCAGCAGCGTTAGACAGGGGTACACCGGGGAGCTGTTTTTT. Protein: CASSVRQGYTGELFF.

J is TRBJ2-4 and V is TRBV5-8; the D gene is possibly TRBD1 (5 bases). The V and J ends lost 5 bases and 4 bases respectively, with 16 bases between them. Germline CDR1 SGHTS, CDR2 YDEGEE. The length of the CDR3 is 15 residues. The CDR3 loop reads CASSQLQGVKNIQYF. CDR3 DNA: TGTGCCAGCAGTCAACTTCAGGGTGTAAAAAACATTCAGTACTTC.

The chain employs TRBV4-1 and TRBJ2-7; 10 bases fit TRBD1. This CDR3 is 15 amino acids long. Trimming cost V 5 bases and J 4 bases; bases outside gene matches: 8. Germline CDR1 and CDR2: MGHRA and YSYEKL. Here the CDR3 reads CASSWTGTGAYEQYF. CDR3 sequence (DNA): TGCGCCAGCAGCTGGACCGGGACAGGGGCATACGAGCAGTACTTC.

The chain joins TRBV5-1 to TRBJ2-7, with D possibly TRBD2 on 5 matching bases. The germline gives CDR1 SGHRS, CDR2 YFSETQ. Trimming cost V 0 bases and J 4 bases, with 23 bases left between them. The CDR3 length is 18 residues. The CDR3 region has the DNA TGCGCCAGCAGCTTGGTCTTGTCTTCCGCGGGTCCGCTTTACGAGCAGTACTTC. It translates to CASSLVLSSAGPLYEQYF.

The CDR3 reads CASSLRGTSGNTIYF. CDR3 sequence (DNA): TGTGCCAGCAGCTTAAGGGGGACCTCTGGAAACACCATATATTTT. The chain couples TRBV7-2 to TRBJ1-3, with D maybe TRBD1 (6 bases). CDR1 SGHTA and CDR2 FQGNSA come from the germline V gene. This CDR3 has 15 residues. Trimming left V 2 bases short and J 0 bases short, with 8 bases between.

The rearrangement uses TRBV10-3 and TRBJ1-4; TRBD1 matches 7 bases. J was trimmed by 5 bases and V by 11 bases; bases with no gene match: 5. There are 12 residues in the CDR3. Germline CDR1 reads ENHRY; CDR2 reads SYGVKD. The CDR3 coding sequence is TGTGCCTCGGGACAGAAAAATGAAAAACTGTTTTTT. Residues: CASGQKNEKLFF.

J is TRBJ1-2 and V is TRBV5-1, with a tentative D call TRBD1 (5 bases). The CDR3 extends over 14 amino acids. Germline V CDR1 and CDR2: SGHRS, YFSETQ. V lost 0 bases to trimming and J lost 8 bases, with 14 bases between them. DNA of the CDR3: TGCGCCAGCAGCTTGGATGTGACAGTAGGCGGCTACACCTTC. Residues: CASSLDVTVGGYTF.

This sequence joins TRBV11-2 and TRBJ2-1, with 7 bases that match TRBD2. The length of the CDR3 is 15 residues. The germline V gene encodes CDR1 SGHAT and CDR2 FQNNGV. V was clipped by 5 bases and J by 0 bases; unmatched bases: 4. CDR3 in amino acids: CASSQTSDSYNEQFF. The CDR3 coding sequence is TGTGCCAGCAGCCAAACTAGCGACTCCTACAATGAGCAGTTCTTC. The variable domain in full, with the rest retrieved from reference TRBV11-2 and TRBJ2-1, is EAGVAQSPRYKIIEKRQSVAFWCNPISGHATLYWYQQILGQGPKLLIQFQNNGVVDDSQLPKDRFSAERLKGVDSTLKIQPAKLEDSAVYLCASSQTSDSYNEQFFGPGTRLTVL.

This sequence joins TRBV19 and TRBJ2-7, with no clear D. The CDR3 has 12 residues. Germline V gene lookup returns CDR1 LNHDA and CDR2 SQIVND (reference sequence). The V and J ends lost 6 bases and 0 bases respectively, with 6 bases between them. CDR3 sequence: CASRGSSYEQYF. The CDR3 DNA is TGTGCCAGTAGGGGCAGCTCCTACGAGCAGTACTTC.

This clone has only one observation. The chain combines TRBV19 with TRBJ1-2; no reliable D call. V was trimmed by 9 bases and J by 6 bases, leaving 26 bases between them. The CDR3 has 16 residues. The germline V gene has CDR1 LNHDA and CDR2 SQIVND (reference sequence). CDR3 DNA sequence: TGTGCCAGGGAGTATAGACTAGAGGGCCATCGGCATGGCTACACCTTC. This gives the protein CAREYRLEGHRHGYTF.

The chain uses TRBV28 and TRBJ1-2; D possibly corresponds to TRBD1 (6 bases). This CDR3 spans 16 amino acids. V was pared by 5 bases and J by 5 bases, with 21 bases between. From germline, CDR1 is MDHEN and CDR2 SYDVKM. This CDR3 is CASSGPRGRGIYGYTF. For the CDR3, the DNA is TGTGCCAGCAGTGGACCACGTGGCAGGGGAATATATGGCTACACCTTC.

V usage is TRBV27 and J usage is TRBJ1-1, with TRBD1 matching over 7 bases. After removal of 6 bases from V and 1 base from J, the junction contained 11 bases not matched to a gene. The germline gives CDR1 MNHEY, CDR2 SMNVEV (reference sequence). This CDR3 contains 16 residues. The CDR3 sequence is CASSSGTDRGNTEAFF. The CDR3 nucleotides are TGTGCCAGCAGCTCCGGGACAGATAGGGGGAACACTGAAGCTTTCTTT.

This chain links TRBV25-1 with TRBJ2-7, with a possible D match to TRBD2 (6 bases). Germline V gene data show CDR1 as MGHDK and CDR2 as SYGVNS. The CDR3 is made up of 13 amino acids. The V end lost 5 bases, the J end lost 0 bases, and 8 bases lay between the germline ends. DNA of the CDR3: TGTGCCAGCAGTCCCGGGGGCTCCTACGAGCAGTACTTC. Translated, it gives CASSPGGSYEQYF.

The sample holds one count of this clone. The chain couples TRBV27 to TRBJ2-2; 8 nucleotides align to TRBD1. V dropped 3 bases and J dropped 4; count of bases not matched to a gene: 10. Germline V gene data show CDR1 as MNHEY and CDR2 as SMNVEV (reference sequence). This CDR3 spans 17 amino acids. The CDR3 here is CASSFGGQGDFTGELFF. As DNA, the CDR3 is TGTGCCAGCAGTTTCGGTGGACAGGGAGATTTCACCGGGGAGCTGTTTTTT.

This chain uses TRBV4-1 with TRBJ2-1, with 13 nucleotides matching TRBD2. V was clipped by 8 bases and J by 0 bases; unmatched bases: 22. CDR1 and CDR2 (germline): MGHRA, YSYEKL. There are 22 residues in the CDR3. CDR3 protein: CASRLFSRGTSGAKPSYNEQFF. The CDR3 DNA is TGCGCCAGCCGACTCTTCTCCAGGGGGACTAGCGGGGCAAAACCCTCCTACAATGAGCAGTTCTTC.

The chain combines TRBV2 with TRBJ2-7, with TRBD1 matching over 8 bases. J gave up 2 bases and V 6 bases, and 6 bases lay outside the gene matches. Per the germline V gene, CDR1 is SNHLY and CDR2 is FYNNEI. This CDR3 region has 14 residues. Here the CDR3 reads CASSFQGATYEQYF. CDR3 in DNA: TGTGCCAGCAGCTTCCAGGGGGCAACCTACGAGCAGTACTTC.

The V and J genes are TRBV7-9 and TRBJ1-2; TRBD1 matches at 11 bases. This CDR3 contains 17 residues. In germline, CDR1 is SEHNR, CDR2 FQNEAQ (reference sequence). After removal of 1 base from V and 1 base from J, the junction contained 5 bases not matched to a gene. In DNA form, the CDR3 reads TGTGCCAGCAGCTTAGTCGGGACAGGGGGAGGTAACTATGGCTACACCTTC. It specifies CASSLVGTGGGNYGYTF.

This clone was counted once. The chain joins TRBV6-6 to TRBJ1-5; TRBD1 matches at 8 bases. The CDR3 runs 15 residues. The ends lost 2 bases at V and 5 bases at J; junction bases unmatched: 5. Germline lookup yields CDR1 MNHNY and CDR2 SVGAGI (reference sequence). The DNA of the CDR3 is TGTGCCAGCAGTTACGAACAGGGGGTCTATCAGCCCCAGCATTTT. Translated, it gives CASSYEQGVYQPQHF.

The rearrangement joins TRBV6-5 to TRBJ2-5, with a weak D call TRBD1 (5 bases). Trimming removed 6 bases from V and 9 bases from J, with 14 bases in between. This CDR3 contains 12 residues. CDR1 is MNHEY and CDR2 is SVGAGI in the germline V gene. As DNA, the CDR3 is TGTGCCAGCAGCTGGGGCGGCCGCGCCCAGTACTTC. Encoded protein: CASSWGGRAQYF.

The chain combines TRBV28 with TRBJ1-4; D is unclear. The CDR3 runs to 15 residues. CDR1 and CDR2 (germline): MDHEN, SYDVKM. V lost 1 base and J lost 8, with 14 bases in between. This CDR3 is CASSLLMRNDEKLFF. CDR3 coding DNA: TGTGCCAGCAGTTTATTGATGAGGAATGACGAAAAACTGTTTTTT.

This clone has just one count. The chain couples TRBV18 to TRBJ1-2; D unresolved. The ends were cut back, 2 bases at V and 0 bases at J, with 10 bases in the middle. The CDR3 extends over 15 amino acids. Looked up from germline, CDR1 is KGHSH and CDR2 is LQKENI. CDR3 loop: CASSPDRTANYGYTF. In nucleotides, the CDR3 is TGTGCCAGCTCACCAGATCGAACAGCTAACTATGGCTACACCTTC. Full variable domain (outside the CDR3, taken from reference TRBV18 and TRBJ1-2): NAGVMQNPRHLVRRRGQEARLRCSPMKGHSHVYWYRQLPEEGLKFMVYLQKENIIDESGMPKERFSAEFPKEGPSILRIQQVVRGDSAAYFCASSPDRTANYGYTFGSGTRLTVV.

This sequence joins TRBV18 and TRBJ2-4, with 9 bases matching TRBD1. CDR3 size: 19 residues. J gave up 6 bases and V 1 base, and 16 bases lay outside the gene matches. Germline loops: CDR1 KGHSH, CDR2 LQKENI. CDR3 in DNA: TGTGCCAGCTCACCACTGAAGGTCGTACAGGGGGCAGGTTTAAACATTCAGTACTTC. Translated, it gives CASSPLKVVQGAGLNIQYF.